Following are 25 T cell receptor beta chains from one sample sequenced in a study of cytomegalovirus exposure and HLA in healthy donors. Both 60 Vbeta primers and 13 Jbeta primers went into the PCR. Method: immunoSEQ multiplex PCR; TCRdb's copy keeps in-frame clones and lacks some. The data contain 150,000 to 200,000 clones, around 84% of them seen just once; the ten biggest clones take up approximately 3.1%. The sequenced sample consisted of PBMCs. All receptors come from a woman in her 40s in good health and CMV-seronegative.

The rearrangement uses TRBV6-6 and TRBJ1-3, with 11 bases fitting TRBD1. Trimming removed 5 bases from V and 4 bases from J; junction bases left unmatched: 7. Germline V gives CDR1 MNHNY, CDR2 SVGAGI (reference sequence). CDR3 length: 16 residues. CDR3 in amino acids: CASSNTDRGQGNTIYF. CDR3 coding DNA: TGTGCCAGCAGTAATACGGACAGGGGGCAAGGAAACACCATATATTTT.

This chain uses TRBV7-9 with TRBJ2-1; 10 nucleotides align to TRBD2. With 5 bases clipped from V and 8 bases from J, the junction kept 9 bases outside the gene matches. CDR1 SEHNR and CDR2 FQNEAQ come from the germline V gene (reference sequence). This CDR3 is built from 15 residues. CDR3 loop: CASSQGAGGIDEQFF. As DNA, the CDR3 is TGTGCCAGCAGCCAGGGAGCGGGGGGGATCGATGAGCAGTTCTTC.

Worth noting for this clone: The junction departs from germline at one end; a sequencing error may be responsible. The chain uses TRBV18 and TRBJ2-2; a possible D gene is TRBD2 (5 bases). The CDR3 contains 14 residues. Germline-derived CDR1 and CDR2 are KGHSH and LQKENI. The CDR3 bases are TGTGCCAGCTCACGACCAGAGAACACCGGGGAGCTGTTTTTC. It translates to CASSRPENTGELFF.

Here the CDR3 DNA reads TGCGCCAGTGGGCCGGGACAGGGAATCCATGAGCAGTTCTTC. This gives the protein CASGPGQGIHEQFF. The chain is built from TRBV10-1 and TRBJ2-1, with TRBD1 matching 9 bases. Germline V lookup: CDR1 WNHNN, CDR2 SYGVQD (reference sequence). The CDR3 has 14 residues. V was clipped by 9 bases and J by 8 bases; unmatched bases: 11.

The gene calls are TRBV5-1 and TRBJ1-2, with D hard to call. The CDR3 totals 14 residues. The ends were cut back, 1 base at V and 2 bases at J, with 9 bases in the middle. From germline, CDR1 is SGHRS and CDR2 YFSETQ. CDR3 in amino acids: CASSLMYSNYGYTF. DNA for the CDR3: TGCGCCAGCAGCTTGATGTACAGCAACTATGGCTACACCTTC.

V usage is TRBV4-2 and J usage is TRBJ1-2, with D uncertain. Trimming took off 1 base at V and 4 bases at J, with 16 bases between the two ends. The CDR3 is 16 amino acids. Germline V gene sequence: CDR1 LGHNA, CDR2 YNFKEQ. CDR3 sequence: CASSQGEAARLYGYTF. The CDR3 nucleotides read TGTGCCAGCAGCCAAGGAGAGGCAGCACGCCTCTATGGCTACACCTTC.

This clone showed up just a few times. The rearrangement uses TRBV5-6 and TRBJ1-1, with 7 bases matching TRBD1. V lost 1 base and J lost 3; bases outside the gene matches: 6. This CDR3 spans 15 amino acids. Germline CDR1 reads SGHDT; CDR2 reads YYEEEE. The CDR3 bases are TGTGCCAGCAGCTTGCGGAGACAGGGCTACACTGAAGCTTTCTTT. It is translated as CASSLRRQGYTEAFF.

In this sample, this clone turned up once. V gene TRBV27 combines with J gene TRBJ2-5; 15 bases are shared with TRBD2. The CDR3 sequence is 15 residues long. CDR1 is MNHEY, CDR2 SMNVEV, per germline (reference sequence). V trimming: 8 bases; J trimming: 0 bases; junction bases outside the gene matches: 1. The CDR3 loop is CASGLAGGYQETQYF. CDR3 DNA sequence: TGTGCCAGCGGACTAGCGGGGGGGTACCAAGAGACCCAGTACTTC.

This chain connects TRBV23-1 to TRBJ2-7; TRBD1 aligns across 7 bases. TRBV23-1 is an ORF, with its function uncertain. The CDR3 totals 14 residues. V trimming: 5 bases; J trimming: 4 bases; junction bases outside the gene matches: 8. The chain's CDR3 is CASSIQGPLYEQYF. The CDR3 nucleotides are TGCGCCAGCAGTATACAGGGGCCGCTATACGAGCAGTACTTC.

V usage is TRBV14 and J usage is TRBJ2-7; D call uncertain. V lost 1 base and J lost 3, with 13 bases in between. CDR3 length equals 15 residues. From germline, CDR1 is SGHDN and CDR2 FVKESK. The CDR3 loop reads CASSQANRRYYEQYF. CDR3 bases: TGTGCCAGCAGCCAAGCGAACAGACGATACTACGAGCAGTACTTC.

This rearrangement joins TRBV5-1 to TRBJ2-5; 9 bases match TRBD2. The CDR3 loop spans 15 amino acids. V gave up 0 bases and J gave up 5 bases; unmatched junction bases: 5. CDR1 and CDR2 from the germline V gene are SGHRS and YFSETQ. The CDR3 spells CASSLGRGGYETQYF. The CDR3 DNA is TGCGCCAGCAGCTTGGGGCGGGGGGGCTACGAGACCCAGTACTTC.

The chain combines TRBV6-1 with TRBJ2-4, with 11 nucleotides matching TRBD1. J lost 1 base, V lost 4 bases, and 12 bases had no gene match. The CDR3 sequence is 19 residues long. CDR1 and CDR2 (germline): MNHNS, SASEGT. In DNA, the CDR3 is TGTGCCAGCAGTGGGAGGACAGGGGGCAGCGAACTGGCCAAAAACATTCAGTACTTC. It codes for CASSGRTGGSELAKNIQYF.

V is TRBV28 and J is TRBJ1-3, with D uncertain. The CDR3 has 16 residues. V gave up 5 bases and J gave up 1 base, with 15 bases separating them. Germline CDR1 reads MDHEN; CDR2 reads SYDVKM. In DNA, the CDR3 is TGTGCCAGCAGTCCCCAAGGGAGCTCATCTGGAAACACCATATATTTT. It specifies CASSPQGSSSGNTIYF.

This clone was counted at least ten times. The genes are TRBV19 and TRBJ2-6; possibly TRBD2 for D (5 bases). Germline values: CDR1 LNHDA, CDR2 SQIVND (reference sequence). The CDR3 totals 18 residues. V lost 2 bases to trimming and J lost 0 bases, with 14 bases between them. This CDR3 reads CASSIWGGGSSGANVLTF. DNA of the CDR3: TGTGCCAGTAGTATATGGGGTGGAGGAAGCTCTGGGGCCAACGTCCTGACTTTC.

CDR3 protein: CASSKTGNGPNEKLFF. The CDR3 DNA is TGTGCCAGCAGCAAGACAGGGAACGGACCTAATGAAAAACTGTTTTTT. The rearrangement links TRBV2 to TRBJ1-4, with TRBD1 matching 7 bases. Germline trimming cut 6 bases from V and 3 bases from J; bases unmatched to any gene: 10. The CDR3 totals 16 residues. CDR1 is SNHLY and CDR2 is FYNNEI in the germline V gene. Using reference TRBV2 and TRBJ1-4 for the parts outside the CDR3, the full variable domain is EPEVTQTPSHQVTQMGQEVILRCVPISNHLYFYWYRQILGQKVEFLVSFYNNEISEKSEIFDDQFSVERPDGSNFTLKIRSTKLEDSAMYFCASSKTGNGPNEKLFFGSGTQLSVL.

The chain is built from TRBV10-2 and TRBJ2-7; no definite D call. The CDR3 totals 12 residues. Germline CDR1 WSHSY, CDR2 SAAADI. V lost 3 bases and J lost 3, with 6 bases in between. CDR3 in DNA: TGCGCCAGCAGTGAACAAAGCTACGAGCAGTACTTC. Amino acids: CASSEQSYEQYF.

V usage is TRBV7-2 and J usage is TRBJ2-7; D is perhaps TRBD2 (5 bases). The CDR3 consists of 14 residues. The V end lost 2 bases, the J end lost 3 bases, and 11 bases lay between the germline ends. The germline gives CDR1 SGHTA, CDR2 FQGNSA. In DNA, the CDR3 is TGTGCCAGCAGCTTAAATCCCGCGGGCTACGAGCAGTACTTC. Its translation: CASSLNPAGYEQYF.

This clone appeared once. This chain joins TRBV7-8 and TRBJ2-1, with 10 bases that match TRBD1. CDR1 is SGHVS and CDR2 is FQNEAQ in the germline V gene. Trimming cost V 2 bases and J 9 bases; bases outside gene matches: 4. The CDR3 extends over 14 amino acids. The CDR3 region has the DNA TGTGCCAGCAGCTTAAGGGGACAGGGGACTGAGCAGTTCTTC. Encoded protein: CASSLRGQGTEQFF.

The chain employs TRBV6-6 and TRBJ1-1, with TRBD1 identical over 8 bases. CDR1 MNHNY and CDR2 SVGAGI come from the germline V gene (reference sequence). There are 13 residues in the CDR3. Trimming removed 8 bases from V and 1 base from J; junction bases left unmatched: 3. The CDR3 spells CASDDRGNTEAFF. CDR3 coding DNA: TGTGCCAGCGATGACAGGGGGAACACTGAAGCTTTCTTT.

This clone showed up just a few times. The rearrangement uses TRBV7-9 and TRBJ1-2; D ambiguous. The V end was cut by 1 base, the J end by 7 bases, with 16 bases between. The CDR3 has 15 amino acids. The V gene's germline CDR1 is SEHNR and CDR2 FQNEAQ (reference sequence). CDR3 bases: TGTGCCAGCAGCTTAGAGTTCCTGCGGGGAGGTGGCTACACCTTC. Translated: CASSLEFLRGGGYTF. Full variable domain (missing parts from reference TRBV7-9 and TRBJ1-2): DTGVSQNPRHKITKRGQNVTFRCDPISEHNRLYWYRQTLGQGPEFLTYFQNEAQLEKSRLLSDRFSAERPKGSFSTLEIQRTEQGDSAMYLCASSLEFLRGGGYTFGSGTRLTVV.

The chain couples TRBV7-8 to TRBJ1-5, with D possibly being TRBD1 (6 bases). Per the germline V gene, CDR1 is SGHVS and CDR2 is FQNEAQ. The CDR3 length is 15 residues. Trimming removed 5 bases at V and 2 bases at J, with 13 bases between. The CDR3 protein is CASSTAGDGNQPQHF. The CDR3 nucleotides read TGTGCCAGCAGCACCGCAGGGGATGGCAATCAGCCCCAGCATTTT.

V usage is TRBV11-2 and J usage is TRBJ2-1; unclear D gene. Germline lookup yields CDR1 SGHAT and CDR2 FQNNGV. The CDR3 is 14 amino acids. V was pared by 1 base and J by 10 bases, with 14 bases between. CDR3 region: CASSLASGPFEQFF. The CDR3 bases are TGTGCCAGCAGCTTAGCTTCAGGTCCGTTCGAGCAGTTCTTC.

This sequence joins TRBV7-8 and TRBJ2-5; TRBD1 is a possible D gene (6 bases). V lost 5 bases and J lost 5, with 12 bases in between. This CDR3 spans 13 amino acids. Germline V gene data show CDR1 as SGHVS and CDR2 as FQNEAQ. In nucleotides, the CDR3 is TGTGCCAGCAGCGTTCAGGGGATGGAGACCCAGTACTTC. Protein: CASSVQGMETQYF.

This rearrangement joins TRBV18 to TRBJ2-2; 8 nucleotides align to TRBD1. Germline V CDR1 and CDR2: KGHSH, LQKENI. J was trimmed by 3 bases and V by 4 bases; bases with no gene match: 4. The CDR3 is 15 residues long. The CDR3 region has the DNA TGTGCCAGCTCACGCGACAGGGGCGACACCGGGGAGCTGTTTTTT. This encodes CASSRDRGDTGELFF.

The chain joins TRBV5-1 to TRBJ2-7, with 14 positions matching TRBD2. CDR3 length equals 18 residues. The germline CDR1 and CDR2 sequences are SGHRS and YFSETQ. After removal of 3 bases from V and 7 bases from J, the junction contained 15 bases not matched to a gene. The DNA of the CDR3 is TGCGCCAGCAGCTCTCTGCCGCTGACTAGCGGGGGGGCTTTAGAGCAGTACTTC. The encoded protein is CASSSLPLTSGGALEQYF.